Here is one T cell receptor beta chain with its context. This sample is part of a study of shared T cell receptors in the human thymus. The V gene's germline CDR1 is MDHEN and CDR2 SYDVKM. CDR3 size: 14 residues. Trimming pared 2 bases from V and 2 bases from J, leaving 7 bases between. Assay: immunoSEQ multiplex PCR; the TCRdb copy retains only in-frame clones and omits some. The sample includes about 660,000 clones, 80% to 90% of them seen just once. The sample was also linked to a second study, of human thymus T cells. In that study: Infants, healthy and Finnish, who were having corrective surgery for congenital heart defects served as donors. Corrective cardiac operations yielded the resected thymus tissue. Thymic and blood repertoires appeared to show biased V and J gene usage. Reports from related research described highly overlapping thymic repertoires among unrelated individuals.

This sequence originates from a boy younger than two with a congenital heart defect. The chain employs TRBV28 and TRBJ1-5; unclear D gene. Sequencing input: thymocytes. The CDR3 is CASSLLSGNQPQHF. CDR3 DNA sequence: TGTGCCAGCAGTTTACTGTCGGGCAATCAGCCCCAGCATTTT.